Listed below are T cell receptor beta chains from one sample, sequenced in a study of cytomegalovirus exposure and HLA in healthy donors. The table came from immunoSEQ multiplex PCR; TCRdb's copy has only in-frame clones and leaves some out. Of 100,000 to 150,000 clones listed, over 60% are singletons. Sample: PBMCs. Receptors originate from a woman aged 40 to 55 in good health and CMV-seropositive. The CDR3 runs from the conserved cysteine through the conserved F or W. D genes are given only for firm matches. Clone size is given for some rows only: seen once, a few or many times, or a class if the clone is expanded.

j_call cdr3_length v_call clone_size d_call cdr3_nt cdr3_aa
TRBJ1-3 16 TRBV7-9 . . TGTGCCAGCAGCCAAGGACTGATTCTCTCTGGAAACACCATATATTTT CASSQGLILSGNTIYF
TRBJ2-1 17 TRBV4-2 . TRBD2 TGTGCCAGCAGCCAAGGACTAGCGGGAGAAGATTACAATGAGCAGTTCTTC CASSQGLAGEDYNEQFF
TRBJ2-1 13 TRBV29-1 . . TGCAGCGTTCCCCTCGCGTTGCCTTATGAGCAGTTCTTC CSVPLALPYEQFF
TRBJ2-7 16 TRBV10-3 . TRBD1 TGTGCCATCAGTGACCTAGGGGACAGGGCCGCTTACGAGCAGTACTTC CAISDLGDRAAYEQYF
TRBJ1-2 14 TRBV5-1 few . TGCGCCAGCAGCCTCCAGGGACTGGACTATGGCTACACCTTC CASSLQGLDYGYTF
TRBJ2-3 16 TRBV2 . TRBD2 TGTGCCAGCAGTCCGAGGGGTGCGGGAGGCACAGATACGCAGTATTTT CASSPRGAGGTDTQYF
TRBJ2-1 13 TRBV18 . TRBD1 TGTGCCAGCCCACCCGGACAGGGTCGGGAGCAGTTCTTC CASPPGQGREQFF
TRBJ2-7 14 TRBV28 . TRBD2 TGTGCCAGCAGTTTAGCCAGCGGGAGAAGCGAGCAGTACTTC CASSLASGRSEQYF
TRBJ2-6 19 TRBV9 . TRBD2 TGTGCCAGCAGCGTAGGAAGGGCGGGGGGCGCGTCTGGGGCCAACGTCCTGACTTTC CASSVGRAGGASGANVLTF
TRBJ1-2 15 TRBV30 . . TGTGCCTGGAGTGTAGGGCCCCAGGGAGGCTATGGCTACACCTTC CAWSVGPQGGYGYTF
TRBJ2-4 15 TRBV7-8 . TRBD1 TGTGCCAGCAGCTCGCCGGACAGGCGTCTAAACATTCAGTACTTC CASSSPDRRLNIQYF
TRBJ1-4 14 TRBV29-1 . . TGCAGCGTTGCGTCGTCAGGGCGAGGAGAAAAACTGTTTTTT CSVASSGRGEKLFF
TRBJ2-7 14 TRBV5-6 few TRBD1 TGTGCCAGCAGCTTGGAAGGGGGCATATACGAGCAGTACTTC CASSLEGGIYEQYF
TRBJ2-3 16 TRBV5-6 few TRBD1 TGTGCCAGCAGCTTGCCCGGGACAGGTCAGAGGGATACGCAGTATTTT CASSLPGTGQRDTQYF
TRBJ2-1 13 TRBV19 . TRBD1 TGTGCCAGTAGCGAAATGGGACAGACTAAGCAGTTCTTC CASSEMGQTKQFF
TRBJ2-7 14 TRBV6-5 . . TGTGCCAGCAGTTACTCGAGAGCCCATTACGAGCAGTACTTC CASSYSRAHYEQYF
TRBJ2-2 15 TRBV19 few TRBD1 TGTGCCAGTAGTCCGGGACAGGGAATAGGCGGGGAGCTGTTTTTT CASSPGQGIGGELFF
TRBJ2-1 13 TRBV2 . TRBD1 TGTGCCAGCAGGGGGACAGGGTCGTTTTTTCAGTTCTTC CASRGTGSFFQFF
TRBJ1-4 16 TRBV9 . . TGTGCCAGCAGCCCAATGTCAGGGTTCACTAATGAAAAACTGTTTTTT CASSPMSGFTNEKLFF
TRBJ2-1 15 TRBV6-1 . TRBD2 TGTGCCAGCAGTGAATACCTAGCGGGGAGCAATGAGCAGTTCTTC CASSEYLAGSNEQFF
TRBJ1-2 14 TRBV7-2 . TRBD1 TGTGCCAGCAGCCGTATGACAGGGCTCGTGGGCTACACCTTC CASSRMTGLVGYTF
TRBJ2-1 16 TRBV9 . TRBD2 TGTGCCAGCAGCGTTTTATCACTAGCGGCTTACAATGAGCAGTTCTTC CASSVLSLAAYNEQFF
TRBJ2-2 15 TRBV19 . TRBD2 TGTGCCAGTAGTAAGCTAGCGGGAGGGACCGGGGAGCTGTTTTTT CASSKLAGGTGELFF
TRBJ2-2 18 TRBV19 . TRBD1 TGTGCCAGTAGTTTCCAGACAGGGGGTCGCCCGAACACCGGGGAGCTGTTTTTT CASSFQTGGRPNTGELFF
TRBJ1-1 17 TRBV5-1 . . TGCGCCAGCAGCCGGGGAGGGACGACAATCGTGGGGACTGAAGCTTTCTTT CASSRGGTTIVGTEAFF
TRBJ1-1 15 TRBV9 . . TGTGCCAGCAGCGCCCTCGTGGGCTTGAACACTGAAGCTTTCTTT CASSALVGLNTEAFF
TRBJ1-5 15 TRBV4-1 . TRBD1 TGCGCCAGCAGCCGTCTGACAGGGGGCAATCAGCCCCAGCATTTT CASSRLTGGNQPQHF
TRBJ2-1 15 TRBV11-2 . TRBD2 TGTGCCAGCGGTTCAACTAGCGGGGGCTACAATGAGCAGTTCTTC CASGSTSGGYNEQFF
TRBJ1-1 14 TRBV5-4 . TRBD1 TGTGCCAGCAGCTATGGACAGGGGAACACTGAAGCTTTCTTT CASSYGQGNTEAFF
TRBJ2-3 13 TRBV27 . . TGTGCCAGCAGTGGGCGGGTCACAGATACGCAGTATTTT CASSGRVTDTQYF
TRBJ2-2 17 TRBV7-9 . TRBD1 TGTGCCAGCAGCCATTCTACAGGGGGCGGGAACACCGGGGAGCTGTTTTTT CASSHSTGGGNTGELFF
TRBJ2-7 13 TRBV5-1 . TRBD2 TGCGCCAGCGGTAGCGGGAGGAGCTACGAGCAGTACTTC CASGSGRSYEQYF
TRBJ1-2 14 TRBV5-1 . TRBD1 TGCGCCAGCAGTCTTCGACAGGGGGCGCTGGGCTACACCTTC CASSLRQGALGYTF
TRBJ2-3 13 TRBV5-4 few . TGTGCCAGCAGCTTCTACCCGACAGATACGCAGTATTTT CASSFYPTDTQYF
TRBJ2-1 12 TRBV29-1 . TRBD2 TGCAGCGTTACTAGCGGGAGCGTTGAGCAGTTCTTC CSVTSGSVEQFF
TRBJ2-2 16 TRBV28 . TRBD2 TGTGCCAGCAGTTTTTTTGACTGGGAGGGCACCGGGGAGCTGTTTTTT CASSFFDWEGTGELFF